Shown below are 27 T cell receptor beta chains from a single sample sequenced in a study of OX40 agonist ivuxolimab in advanced cancers. The method was immunoSEQ multiplex PCR; TCRdb's version includes in-frame clones alone and lacks a portion of them. The top ten clones hold around 0.5% of a sample with tens of thousands of clones, approximately 90% of them seen once. Sequencing was performed on CD4+ or CD8+ T cells sorted from blood, taken in a trial of the OX40 agonist ivuxolimab. The source is an adult with an advanced solid tumor such as melanoma, head and neck, liver or kidney cancer.

The gene calls are TRBV7-8 and TRBJ1-1; D might be TRBD1 (6 bases). The CDR3 contains 16 residues. Trimming shortened V by 3 bases and J by 0 bases, and 14 bases separated the two germline ends. CDR1 is SGHVS, CDR2 FQNEAQ, per germline. CDR3 sequence (DNA): TGTGCCAGCAGCTTTGGTTCGACAGGCCTGAACACTGAAGCTTTCTTT. Residues: CASSFGSTGLNTEAFF.

V usage is TRBV28 and J usage is TRBJ2-1; D tentatively reads TRBD1 or TRBD2 (6 bases each). V was shortened by 6 bases and J by 2 bases, with 14 bases between the two germline ends. This CDR3 has 15 residues. CDR1 and CDR2 from the germline V gene are MDHEN and SYDVKM. CDR3 nucleotides: TGTGCCAGCAGGAGAGGGGGGTACACCTACAATGAGCAGTTCTTC. This codes for CASRRGGYTYNEQFF.

The V and J genes are TRBV6-1 and TRBJ1-2; TRBD1 is a possible D gene (6 bases). The CDR3 length is 14 residues. V was shortened by 4 bases and J by 6 bases, with 15 bases between the two germline ends. CDR1 MNHNS and CDR2 SASEGT come from the germline V gene. As DNA, the CDR3 is TGTGCCAGCAGTGTCACGGGACACTTCAATGGCTACACCTTC. Translated, it gives CASSVTGHFNGYTF.

The chain uses TRBV28 and TRBJ1-1; tentative D call: TRBD1 (5 bases). Trimming stripped 4 bases from V and 1 base from J, with 10 bases between. The CDR3 covers 14 residues. Germline V gives CDR1 MDHEN, CDR2 SYDVKM. Written as DNA, the CDR3 is TGTGCCAGCAGTTCAGCTGACAGGAACACTGAAGCTTTCTTT. Residues: CASSSADRNTEAFF.

The chain recombines TRBV21-1 with TRBJ2-7; the DNA was not used to check the table's D call, TRBD2. TRBV21-1 is termed a pseudogene. The CDR3 has 16 residues. CDR3 nucleotides: TGTGCCAGCAGCAAAGAGGAGGGGATTAGCTCCTACGAGCAGTACTTC. The encoded protein is CASSKEEGISSYEQYF.

The chain has TRBV4-2 and TRBJ2-7; 11 bases match TRBD2. Germline CDR1 reads LGHNA; CDR2 reads YNFKEQ. Trimming at V came to 4 bases and at J to 2 bases, leaving 7 bases not matched to a gene. The CDR3 consists of 16 residues. The CDR3 loop is CASSPTGTSGAYEQYF. CDR3 nucleotide sequence: TGTGCCAGCAGCCCCACCGGGACTAGCGGAGCCTACGAGCAGTACTTC.

J is TRBJ1-2 and V is TRBV6-5; D perhaps matches TRBD1 (5 bases). The length of the CDR3 is 12 residues. CDR1 is MNHEY and CDR2 is SVGAGI in the germline V gene. V was trimmed by 4 bases and J by 10 bases, leaving 13 bases between them. This CDR3 reads CASSSRGRTYTF. The CDR3 bases are TGTGCCAGCAGTTCCCGGGGCCGGACCTACACCTTC.

In its sample, this clone was seen once. The J gene is TRBJ1-5, the V gene TRBV2, with TRBD1 as a possible D gene (5 bases). The CDR3 is 12 residues long. The V and J ends lost 8 bases and 4 bases respectively, with 9 bases between them. CDR1 is SNHLY, CDR2 FYNNEI, per germline. The CDR3 loop is CASDPGNQPQHF. The CDR3 DNA reads as TGTGCCAGCGACCCAGGGAATCAGCCCCAGCATTTT.

V gene TRBV6-1 combines with J gene TRBJ2-1; 11 bases fit TRBD1. The V gene's germline CDR1 is MNHNS and CDR2 SASEGT. Trimming at V came to 6 bases and at J to 9 bases, leaving 7 bases not matched to a gene. The CDR3 runs to 14 residues. CDR3 in DNA: TGTGCCAGCAGGGTAGGACAGGGGGCAGTTGAGCAGTTCTTC. It is translated as CASRVGQGAVEQFF.

This clone was detected only once. This rearrangement joins TRBV5-1 to TRBJ2-3; maybe TRBD2 (6 bases). The V gene's germline CDR1 is SGHRS and CDR2 YFSETQ. V was clipped by 4 bases and J by 9 bases, with 15 bases between them. CDR3 length: 13 residues. CDR3 loop: CASSQTSLKTQYF. The DNA of the CDR3 is TGCGCCAGCAGCCAGACTAGTTTGAAGACGCAGTATTTT.

The chain is built from TRBV10-3 and TRBJ2-3; D unresolved. The germline gives CDR1 ENHRY, CDR2 SYGVKD. V was clipped by 7 bases and J by 4 bases, with 12 bases between them. CDR3 size: 13 residues. For the CDR3, the DNA is TGTGCCATCAAGGACCCGCCCGCAGATACGCAGTATTTT. Translation: CAIKDPPADTQYF.

The chain carries TRBV2 and TRBJ1-2; 11 bases match TRBD1. Germline loops: CDR1 SNHLY, CDR2 FYNNEI. The CDR3 extends over 16 amino acids. With V trimmed by 2 bases and J by 8 bases, 10 bases remained unmatched. The CDR3: CASSESDRGLVGGYTF. CDR3 bases: TGTGCCAGCAGTGAATCGGACAGGGGGCTCGTGGGAGGCTACACCTTC.

The chain carries TRBV6-5 and TRBJ2-1; D is possibly TRBD2 (5 bases). The CDR3 totals 13 residues. Germline CDR1 and CDR2: MNHEY and SVGAGI. The ends were cut back, 5 bases at V and 8 bases at J, with 13 bases in the middle. DNA of the CDR3: TGTGCCAGCAGTAGGACTGTCCCATATGAGCAGTTCTTC. Translating gives CASSRTVPYEQFF.

This clone has a handful of counts. This chain uses TRBV9 with TRBJ2-5; D is ambiguous. This CDR3 contains 12 residues. In germline, CDR1 is SGDLS, CDR2 YYNGEE. V shed 5 bases and J shed 5 bases, with 10 bases lying between them. The CDR3: CASSGPRETQYF. The CDR3 coding sequence is TGTGCCAGCAGTGGGCCCCGGGAGACCCAGTACTTC.

V and J are TRBV15 and TRBJ2-6; D ambiguous. This CDR3 comprises 18 residues. CDR1 and CDR2 (germline): LNHNV, YYDKDF (reference sequence). The V end was cut by 1 base, the J end by 2 bases, with 15 bases between. In DNA, the CDR3 is TGTGCCACCAGCAGAGGCGTAGGAAGTATTCCTGGGGCCAACGTCCTGACTTTC. Its protein is CATSRGVGSIPGANVLTF.

The chain is built from TRBV7-9 and TRBJ2-5, with TRBD1 identical over 9 bases. The J call may be faulty, since TRBJ2-7 better matches the DNA end. This CDR3 spans 15 amino acids. CDR1 SEHNR and CDR2 FQNEAQ come from the germline V gene (reference sequence). The CDR3 region is CASSFYRGPDYEQYF. CDR3 coding DNA: TGTGCCAGCAGCTTTTACAGGGGGCCGGACTACGAGCAGTACTTC.

V is TRBV10-3 and J is TRBJ2-7; 8 bases are a match to TRBD1. This CDR3 comprises 14 residues. With 7 bases clipped from V and 2 bases from J, the junction kept 7 bases outside the gene matches. From germline, CDR1 is ENHRY and CDR2 SYGVKD. The CDR3 DNA follows: TGTGCCATCAAATTCAGGACAGGGCCCTACGAGCAGTACTTC. It is translated as CAIKFRTGPYEQYF.

The chain has TRBV11-2 and TRBJ2-1, with 7 nucleotides matching TRBD1. Germline trimming cut 2 bases from V and 9 bases from J; bases unmatched to any gene: 7. This CDR3 comprises 14 residues. Germline V CDR1 and CDR2: SGHAT, FQNNGV. In DNA form, the CDR3 reads TGTGCCAGCAGCTTAACAGGGGTGGTGGGTGAGCAGTTCTTC. Its translation: CASSLTGVVGEQFF.

V gene TRBV14 combines with J gene TRBJ1-2; tentatively, D is TRBD1 (5 bases). This CDR3 spans 15 amino acids. Germline V gives CDR1 SGHDN, CDR2 FVKESK. Deletions cut 4 bases from V and 3 bases from J, with 15 bases between. The CDR3, as DNA: TGTGCCAGCAGCCGATTCCGGGGGGGAGACTATGGCTACACCTTC. It codes for CASSRFRGGDYGYTF.

The genes are TRBV6-6 and TRBJ1-4; D unresolved. Trimming took 2 bases from V and 5 from J, leaving 9 bases between them. The CDR3 contains 14 residues. CDR1 is MNHNY and CDR2 is SVGAGI in the germline V gene (reference sequence). In DNA form, the CDR3 reads TGTGCCAGCAGTTACGGCCGAGTGAATGAAAAACTGTTTTTT. Amino acids: CASSYGRVNEKLFF.

The V call is TRBV7-9, the J call TRBJ1-1; D is uncertain. The CDR3 loop spans 15 amino acids. Trimming stripped 5 bases from V and 6 bases from J, with 19 bases between. Germline lookup yields CDR1 SEHNR and CDR2 FQNEAQ (reference sequence). The DNA of the CDR3 is TGTGCCAGCAGCGAGCCATTAGGCCCCGCCGCTGAAGCTTTCTTT. It encodes CASSEPLGPAAEAFF.

V and J are TRBV28 and TRBJ1-1; D might be TRBD1 (6 bases). Per germline, CDR1 MDHEN and CDR2 SYDVKM. The V gene lost 6 bases and the J gene lost 4 bases, with 21 bases spanning the gap. This CDR3 comprises 16 residues. CDR3 sequence reads: CASSPPRGAKGTEAFF. CDR3 DNA sequence: TGTGCCAGCAGCCCGCCCCGGGGGGCGAAGGGCACTGAAGCTTTCTTT. Based on the CDR3 plus reference TRBV28 and TRBJ1-1, the full variable domain is DVKVTQSSRYLVKRTGEKVFLECVQDMDHENMFWYRQDPGLGLRLIYFSYDVKMKEKGDIPEGYSVSREKKERFSLILESASTNQTSMYLCASSPPRGAKGTEAFFGQGTRLTVV.

This clone was seen once. V and J are TRBV7-9 and TRBJ2-3, with 7 bases lining up with TRBD1. Germline CDR1 is SEHNR and CDR2 is FQNEAQ (reference sequence). CDR3 length: 14 amino acids. Trimming at V came to 7 bases and at J to 0 bases, leaving 4 bases not matched to a gene. The CDR3 DNA is TGTGCCAGCATACCGGGACAGAGCACAGATACGCAGTATTTT. It yields the protein CASIPGQSTDTQYF.

The chain couples TRBV4-3 to TRBJ1-4; D gene ambiguous. CDR1 and CDR2 from the germline V gene are LGHNA and YSLEER. Trimming pared 0 bases from V and 4 bases from J, leaving 9 bases between. The CDR3 consists of 15 residues. CDR3 loop: CASSQDRRLNEKLFF. In nucleotides, the CDR3 is TGCGCCAGCAGCCAAGATCGCCGACTTAATGAAAAACTGTTTTTT.

The chain has TRBV7-9 and TRBJ2-5; 11 bases are a match to TRBD1. V lost 5 bases, J lost 5 bases, and 10 bases stayed unmatched. This CDR3 comprises 16 residues. Germline CDR1 SEHNR, CDR2 FQNEAQ (reference sequence). For the CDR3, the DNA is TGTGCCAGCAGCCATAGGACAGGGGGCGAATCGGAGACCCAGTACTTC. It translates to CASSHRTGGESETQYF.

This chain joins TRBV5-1 and TRBJ2-1; maybe TRBD1 (6 bases). V lost 4 bases, J lost 4 bases, and 30 bases lay in between. The CDR3 is made up of 20 amino acids. Germline CDR1 and CDR2: SGHRS and YFSETQ. DNA of the CDR3: TGCGCCAGCAGCCCAGCACCGGAGTGGGCCCGGACAGTACTATACAATGAGCAGTTCTTC. This translates into CASSPAPEWARTVLYNEQFF.

This clone showed up many times. V gene TRBV28 combines with J gene TRBJ1-3; 7 bases line up with TRBD1. This CDR3 has 16 residues. Germline values: CDR1 MDHEN, CDR2 SYDVKM. The V and J ends lost 4 bases and 8 bases, in that order; junction bases with no gene match: 14. The CDR3 loop reads CASSSALTGYGYTIYF. Here the CDR3 DNA reads TGTGCCAGCAGTTCCGCCCTGACAGGGTATGGGTACACCATATATTTT.